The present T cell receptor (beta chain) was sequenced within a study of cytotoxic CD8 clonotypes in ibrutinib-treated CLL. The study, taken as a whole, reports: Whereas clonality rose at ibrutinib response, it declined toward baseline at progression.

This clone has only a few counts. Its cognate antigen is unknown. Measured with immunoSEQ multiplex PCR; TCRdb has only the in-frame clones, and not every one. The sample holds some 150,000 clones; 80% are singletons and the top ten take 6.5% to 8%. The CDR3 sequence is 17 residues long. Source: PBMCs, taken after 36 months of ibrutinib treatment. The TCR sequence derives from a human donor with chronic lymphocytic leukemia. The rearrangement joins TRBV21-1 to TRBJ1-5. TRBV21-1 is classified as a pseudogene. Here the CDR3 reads CASSNPRDAHSNQPQHF. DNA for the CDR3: TGTGCCAGCAGCAACCCCAGGGACGCCCATAGCAATCAGCCCCAGCATTTT.